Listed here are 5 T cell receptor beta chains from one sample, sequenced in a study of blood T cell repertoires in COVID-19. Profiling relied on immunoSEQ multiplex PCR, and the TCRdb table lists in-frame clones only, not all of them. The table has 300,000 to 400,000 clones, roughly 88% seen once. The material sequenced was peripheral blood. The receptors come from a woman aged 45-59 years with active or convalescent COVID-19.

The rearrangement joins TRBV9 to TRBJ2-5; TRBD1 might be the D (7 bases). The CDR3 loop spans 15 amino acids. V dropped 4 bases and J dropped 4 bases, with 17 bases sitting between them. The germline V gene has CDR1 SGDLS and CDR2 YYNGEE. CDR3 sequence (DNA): TGTGCCAGCAGCCTCGGAGGAGGGGGCCCAGAGACCCAGTACTTC. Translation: CASSLGGGGPETQYF.

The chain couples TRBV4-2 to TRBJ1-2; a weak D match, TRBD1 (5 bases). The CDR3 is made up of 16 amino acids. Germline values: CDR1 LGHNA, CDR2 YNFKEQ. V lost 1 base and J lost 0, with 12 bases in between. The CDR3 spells CASSQALGGTNYGYTF. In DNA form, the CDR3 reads TGTGCCAGCAGCCAAGCTCTCGGGGGGACTAACTATGGCTACACCTTC.

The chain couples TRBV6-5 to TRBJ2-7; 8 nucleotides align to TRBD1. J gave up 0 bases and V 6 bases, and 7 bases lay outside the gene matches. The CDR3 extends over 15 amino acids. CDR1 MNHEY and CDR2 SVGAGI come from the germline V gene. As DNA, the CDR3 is TGTGCCAGCAGCAAGGGACAGGACCCCTCCTACGAGCAGTACTTC. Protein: CASSKGQDPSYEQYF.

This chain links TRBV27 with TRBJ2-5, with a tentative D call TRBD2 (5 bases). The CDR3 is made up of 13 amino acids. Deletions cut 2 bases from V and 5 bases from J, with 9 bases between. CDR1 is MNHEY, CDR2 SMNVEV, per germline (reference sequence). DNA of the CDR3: TGTGCCAGCAGTTTACGGGGTTTCGAGACCCAGTACTTC. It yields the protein CASSLRGFETQYF.

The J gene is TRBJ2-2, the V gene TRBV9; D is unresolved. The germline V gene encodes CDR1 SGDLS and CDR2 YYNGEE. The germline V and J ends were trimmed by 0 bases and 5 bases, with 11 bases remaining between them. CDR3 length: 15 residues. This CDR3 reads CASSVVPAETGELFF. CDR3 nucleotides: TGTGCCAGCAGCGTAGTCCCGGCGGAGACCGGGGAGCTGTTTTTT. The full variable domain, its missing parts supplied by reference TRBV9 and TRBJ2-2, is DSGVTQTPKHLITATGQRVTLRCSPRSGDLSVYWYQQSLDQGLQFLIQYYNGEERAKGNILERFSAQQFPDLHSELNLSSLELGDSALYFCASSVVPAETGELFFGEGSRLTVL.